A single sample gave rise to the 20 T cell receptor beta chains below, sequenced in a study of blood T cell repertoires in COVID-19. The protocol was immunoSEQ multiplex PCR, while the TCRdb copy is restricted to in-frame clones and leaves out a portion. The sample records about 90,000 clones, roughly 92% being singletons. Specimen: peripheral blood. Source of these receptors: a woman in her sixties with active COVID-19.

The chain links TRBV11-2 to TRBJ1-1; 8 bases agree with TRBD1. With V trimmed by 3 bases and J by 6 bases, 9 bases remained unmatched. There are 15 residues in the CDR3. Germline lookup yields CDR1 SGHAT and CDR2 FQNNGV. CDR3 nucleotides: TGTGCCAGCAGCTTTCCGTCGGGACAGGTGGCTGAAGCTTTCTTT. Translation gives CASSFPSGQVAEAFF.

The chain is built from TRBV7-9 and TRBJ2-1; D is unresolved. With 8 bases removed from V and 9 bases from J, the gap between germline ends came to 8 bases. The CDR3 is 10 residues long. Germline-derived CDR1 and CDR2 are SEHNR and FQNEAQ (reference sequence). The CDR3 DNA reads as TGTGCCAGCCAAAATAGTGAGCAGTTCTTC. Its protein product is CASQNSEQFF.

V is TRBV7-9 and J is TRBJ2-1; 12 positions match TRBD1. This CDR3 is built from 20 residues. Trimming cost V 6 bases and J 8 bases; bases outside gene matches: 23. Germline lookup yields CDR1 SEHNR and CDR2 FQNEAQ (reference sequence). The CDR3 region is CASSRDRGLLGVSIRHEQFF. The CDR3 DNA reads as TGTGCCAGCAGTAGGGACAGGGGGCTTCTAGGTGTCAGCATCCGCCATGAGCAGTTCTTC.

The V call is TRBV7-3, the J call TRBJ2-5, with TRBD2 identical over 9 bases. CDR1 SGHTA and CDR2 FQGTGA come from the germline V gene. V was clipped by 4 bases and J by 5 bases; unmatched bases: 2. CDR3 size: 13 residues. The DNA for the CDR3 is TGTGCCAGCAGCTCCACTAGCGGGGAGACCCAGTACTTC. It yields the protein CASSSTSGETQYF.

This chain uses TRBV7-2 with TRBJ2-7; TRBD2 aligns across 7 bases. Germline V CDR1 and CDR2: SGHTA, FQGNSA. The V and J ends lost 5 bases and 3 bases, in that order; junction bases with no gene match: 13. There are 16 residues in the CDR3. The CDR3 region is CASSPSVARGGYEQYF. For the CDR3, the DNA is TGTGCCAGCAGCCCATCCGTGGCCCGCGGGGGCTACGAGCAGTACTTC.

The chain joins TRBV20-1 to TRBJ2-5; TRBD1 aligns across 7 bases. The CDR3 extends over 13 amino acids. CDR1 and CDR2 from the germline V gene are DFQATT and SNEGSKA (reference sequence). V shed 3 bases, J shed 2 bases, and the junction held 3 bases outside the gene matches. The CDR3 spells CSASRTGQETQYF. The CDR3 nucleotides read TGCAGTGCTAGTAGGACAGGTCAAGAGACCCAGTACTTC.

The chain's CDR3 is CASSPTTGMRNEQYF. In DNA form, the CDR3 reads TGTGCCAGCTCACCTACGACAGGGATGAGGAACGAGCAGTACTTC. V is TRBV18 and J is TRBJ2-7, with TRBD1 identical over 7 bases. CDR1 and CDR2 from the germline V gene are KGHSH and LQKENI. CDR3 length equals 15 residues. Germline trimming cut 3 bases from V and 5 bases from J; bases unmatched to any gene: 10.

The V gene is TRBV4-1, the J gene TRBJ2-1; a possible D gene is TRBD1 (6 bases). Germline V CDR1 and CDR2: MGHRA, YSYEKL. V was cut by 6 bases and J by 1 base, with 10 bases left in between. This CDR3 is 14 amino acids long. CDR3 loop: CASRRTASYNEQFF. The CDR3 DNA follows: TGCGCCAGCAGACGGACAGCATCCTACAATGAGCAGTTCTTC.

A single count supports this clone. The V gene is TRBV7-2, the J gene TRBJ2-3, with 12 bases that match TRBD2. The germline V gene encodes CDR1 SGHTA and CDR2 FQGNSA. The CDR3 runs to 16 residues. The V gene end was trimmed by 3 bases and the J gene end by 2 bases; junction bases not matched to a gene: 3. CDR3 DNA sequence: TGTGCCAGCAGCTTTCTAGCGGGGGGGCTCACAGATACGCAGTATTTT. This sequence encodes CASSFLAGGLTDTQYF. The variable domain in full, with the rest retrieved from reference TRBV7-2 and TRBJ2-3, is GAGVSQSPSNKVTEKGKDVELRCDPISGHTALYWYRQSLGQGLEFLIYFQGNSAPDKSGLPSDRFSAERTGGSVSTLTIQRTQQEDSAVYLCASSFLAGGLTDTQYFGPGTRLTVL.

This clone was recorded a few times. The chain recombines TRBV6-5 with TRBJ2-3; 8 positions match TRBD2. CDR1 and CDR2 (germline): MNHEY, SVGAGI. The length of the CDR3 is 15 residues. V dropped 2 bases and J dropped 6; count of bases not matched to a gene: 7. The CDR3 spells CASSYGVAGFDTQYF. CDR3 coding DNA: TGTGCCAGCAGTTACGGGGTAGCGGGATTCGATACGCAGTATTTT.

The chain is built from TRBV10-3 and TRBJ1-2, with D uncertain. The V end lost 0 bases, the J end lost 6 bases, and 11 bases lay between the germline ends. This CDR3 has 14 amino acids. CDR1 ENHRY and CDR2 SYGVKD come from the germline V gene. CDR3 region: CAISESLGADGYTF. Here the CDR3 DNA reads TGTGCCATCAGTGAGTCACTAGGCGCGGATGGCTACACCTTC.

The CDR3 DNA sequence: TGTGCCACCCAGACAGGGGTCAGCGACGAGCAGTACTTC. Translated: CATQTGVSDEQYF. The chain combines TRBV19 with TRBJ2-7; 8 bases map to TRBD1. Germline CDR1 is LNHDA and CDR2 is SQIVND (reference sequence). Losses at the gene ends were 10 bases for V and 5 bases for J; bases not matched to a gene: 10. This CDR3 is 13 amino acids long.

The rearrangement joins TRBV2 to TRBJ1-5; TRBD1 matches 11 bases. V was clipped by 6 bases and J by 7 bases; unmatched bases: 8. Germline CDR1 reads SNHLY; CDR2 reads FYNNEI. The CDR3 contains 15 residues. The CDR3 coding sequence is TGTGCCAGCAGGTTGGACAGGGGGCAAGAGCAGCCCCAGCATTTT. Protein product: CASRLDRGQEQPQHF.

The rearrangement joins TRBV11-2 to TRBJ2-1; a possible D gene is TRBD1 (6 bases). Germline V CDR1 and CDR2: SGHAT, FQNNGV. Trimming stripped 4 bases from V and 6 bases from J, with 16 bases between. This CDR3 has 15 residues. The CDR3 DNA reads as TGTGCCAGCAGCTCACCGACAGGCGGCTCCAATGAGCAGTTCTTC. This gives the protein CASSSPTGGSNEQFF.

The CDR3 is CASSQEGIPSGRADEQYF. The CDR3 DNA reads as TGCGCCAGCAGCCAAGAGGGGATCCCTAGCGGGAGGGCCGACGAGCAGTACTTC. The chain is built from TRBV4-1 and TRBJ2-7; 12 bases are shared with TRBD2. The CDR3 has 18 amino acids. From germline, CDR1 is MGHRA and CDR2 YSYEKL. The V gene end was trimmed by 0 bases and the J gene end by 5 bases; junction bases not matched to a gene: 11.

V and J are TRBV6-5 and TRBJ2-3; 11 positions agree with TRBD1. The ends lost 10 bases at V and 1 base at J; junction bases unmatched: 4. CDR1 MNHEY and CDR2 SVGAGI come from the germline V gene. The CDR3 runs 14 residues. CDR3 sequence: CATRTGGGTDTQYF. CDR3 sequence (DNA): TGTGCCACTCGGACAGGGGGCGGCACAGATACGCAGTATTTT.

This clone was observed a single time. V is TRBV15 and J is TRBJ2-2; D unclear. The CDR3 totals 14 residues. Trimming shortened V by 1 base and J by 3 bases, and 6 bases separated the two germline ends. Germline V CDR1 and CDR2: LNHNV, YYDKDF (reference sequence). CDR3 sequence: CATSRAEDTGELFF. CDR3 DNA sequence: TGTGCCACCAGCAGAGCTGAGGACACCGGGGAGCTGTTTTTT.

The chain recombines TRBV2 with TRBJ1-4; D is ambiguous. Germline CDR1 SNHLY, CDR2 FYNNEI. CDR3 length: 13 residues. Trimming left V 4 bases short and J 2 bases short, with 5 bases between. The CDR3 DNA follows: TGTGCCAGCAGTGGGCAGACTAATGAAAAACTGTTTTTT. It codes for CASSGQTNEKLFF.

This clone is a singleton in its sample. The gene calls are TRBV28 and TRBJ1-6; no firm D call. Between the trimmed V and J ends, which lost 1 base and 14 bases, there was a span of 18 bases. Germline V gene data show CDR1 as MDHEN and CDR2 as SYDVKM. This CDR3 contains 15 residues. DNA of the CDR3: TGTGCCAGCAGTTTATATGACATCTCCTTTTCGTCCCTCCACTTT. It specifies CASSLYDISFSSLHF.

The chain has TRBV18 and TRBJ2-1; 12 nucleotides agree with TRBD1. The germline V gene encodes CDR1 KGHSH and CDR2 LQKENI. V lost 4 bases to trimming and J lost 7 bases; unmatched junction nucleotides: 8. The CDR3 has 16 amino acids. The CDR3 protein is CASSRGGTGGKNEQFF. CDR3 in DNA: TGTGCCAGCTCACGAGGAGGGACAGGGGGCAAAAATGAGCAGTTCTTC. Filled out from reference TRBV18 and TRBJ2-1, the complete variable domain reads NAGVMQNPRHLVRRRGQEARLRCSPMKGHSHVYWYRQLPEEGLKFMVYLQKENIIDESGMPKERFSAEFPKEGPSILRIQQVVRGDSAAYFCASSRGGTGGKNEQFFGPGTRLTVL.